The 19 T cell receptor beta chains given below trace back to one sample, sequenced in a study of Graves' ophthalmopathy and Graves' hyperthyroidism. The authors amplified TCR beta CDR3 regions from RNA transcripts. A first-round RT-PCR used HTBI primers, followed by a second-round multiplex PCR. Using its own MiXCR run on the multiplex PCR reads, TCRdb lists one record per CDR3 protein. Among more than 300,000 distinct CDR3 sequences, roughly 14% were seen once, and the ten largest hold 5.5% to 7%. Sequenced input: peripheral blood. The receptors stem from a woman in her late teens or twenties with stable Graves' hyperthyroidism.

This clonotype was seen repeatedly, ten times or more. This sequence joins TRBV12-3 or TRBV12-4 and TRBJ2-7, with D maybe TRBD1 (7 bases). There are 14 residues in the CDR3. The ends were cut back, 3 bases at V and 6 bases at J, with 15 bases in the middle. CDR3 in DNA: TGTGCCAGCAGTTTTGTCAGGGGGGTTGTCGAGCAGTACTTC. Amino acid sequence: CASSFVRGVVEQYF.

On this clonotype itself: The junction departs from germline at one end; a sequencing error may be responsible. V gene TRBV6-1 combines with J gene TRBJ2-7; 7 bases agree with TRBD1. CDR3 size: 14 residues. Germline V gives CDR1 MNHNS, CDR2 SASEGT. CDR3 DNA sequence: TGTGTCAGCAGTGTCCGGGACAGCACCTACGAGCAGTACTTC. Translation: CVSSVRDSTYEQYF.

This clonotype was counted ten times or more. The chain employs TRBV29-1 and TRBJ1-2, with 10 bases that match TRBD1. CDR1 is SQVTM and CDR2 is ANQGSEA in the germline V gene. This CDR3 contains 13 residues. V lost 1 base, J lost 6 bases, and 2 bases stayed unmatched. CDR3 loop: CSVEADRGHGYTF. The CDR3 DNA reads as TGCAGCGTTGAAGCTGACAGGGGGCATGGCTACACCTTC.

At least ten counts were recorded for this clonotype. The rearrangement joins TRBV5-1 to TRBJ2-7, with D possibly matching TRBD1 (5 bases). The length of the CDR3 is 13 residues. Per the germline V gene, CDR1 is SGHRS and CDR2 is YFSETQ. Trimming cost V 4 bases and J 0 bases, with 8 bases left between them. CDR3 amino acids: CASSPDNSYEQYF. In nucleotides, the CDR3 is TGCGCCAGCAGCCCGGACAACTCCTACGAGCAGTACTTC. Variable domain in full (rest from reference TRBV5-1 and TRBJ2-7): KAGVTQTPRYLIKTRGQQVTLSCSPISGHRSVSWYQQTPGQGLQFLFEYFSETQRNKGNFPGRFSGRQFSNSRSEMNVSTLELGDSALYLCASSPDNSYEQYFGPGTRLTVT.

V gene TRBV28 combines with J gene TRBJ2-7; TRBD1 matches at 9 bases. The CDR3 has 15 residues. Germline trimming cut 7 bases from V and 4 bases from J; bases unmatched to any gene: 11. Germline V gives CDR1 MDHEN, CDR2 SYDVKM. CDR3 sequence reads: CASTRSGTGWYEQYF. CDR3 sequence (DNA): TGTGCCAGCACCAGAAGTGGGACAGGGTGGTACGAGCAGTACTTC.

The table lists this clonotype with many counts. This chain uses TRBV12-3 or TRBV12-4 with TRBJ1-2; 8 positions match TRBD1. Germline trimming cut 6 bases from V and 7 bases from J; bases unmatched to any gene: 7. The CDR3 sequence is 13 residues long. CDR3 amino acids: CASSHDRGPGYTF. The CDR3 DNA reads TGTGCCAGCAGCCACGACAGGGGCCCTGGCTACACCTTC.

This clonotype turned up a few times. The gene calls are TRBV7-6 and TRBJ1-1, with D unresolved. This CDR3 is 14 amino acids long. V shed 1 base and J shed 11 bases, with 17 bases lying between them. CDR1 is SGHVS, CDR2 FNYEAQ, per germline. The DNA for the CDR3 is TGTGCCAGCAGCTTAGTTTTTCCCCCTAGGGAGGCTTTCTTT. Translation: CASSLVFPPREAFF.

The V and J genes are TRBV13 and TRBJ2-2, with 8 bases that match TRBD1. Trimming removed 2 bases from V and 3 bases from J; junction bases left unmatched: 5. The CDR3 runs 16 residues. Germline V gene sequence: CDR1 PRHDT, CDR2 FYEKMQ (reference sequence). The DNA of the CDR3 is TGTGCCAGCAGCTTAATCAGGGGGCGAGACACCGGGGAGCTGTTTTTT. Translation: CASSLIRGRDTGELFF.

In this sample, this clonotype turned up many times. The chain recombines TRBV11-2 with TRBJ2-7, with 8 bases identical to TRBD1. The CDR3 totals 15 residues. Trimming cost V 4 bases and J 3 bases; bases outside gene matches: 8. Germline CDR1 SGHAT, CDR2 FQNNGV. CDR3 bases: TGTGCCAGCAGCTCCCCGGGACAGGAACTCTACGAGCAGTACTTC. Its protein is CASSSPGQELYEQYF. Supplemented by reference TRBV11-2 and TRBJ2-7, the full variable domain reads EAGVAQSPRYKIIEKRQSVAFWCNPISGHATLYWYQQILGQGPKLLIQFQNNGVVDDSQLPKDRFSAERLKGVDSTLKIQPAKLEDSAVYLCASSSPGQELYEQYFGPGTRLTVT.

Concerning this clonotype itself: Being one base from a much bigger clone, this may be a read error. In DNA, the CDR3 is TGTGCCATCAGCAGAAAAGGGGCGAGAACTGAAGCTTTCTTT. This encodes CAISRKGARTEAFF. This chain links TRBV15 with TRBJ1-1, with D possibly matching TRBD1 (5 bases). This CDR3 is 14 amino acids long. Germline CDR1 is LNHNV and CDR2 is YYDKDF (reference sequence).

This clonotype has ten or more counts. This chain's CDR3 is CASSVDSVYGYTF. CDR3 coding DNA: TGTGCCAGCAGCGTAGACAGCGTCTATGGCTACACCTTC. The chain employs TRBV7-2 and TRBJ1-2; a weak D match, TRBD1 (5 bases). This CDR3 contains 13 residues. Germline V gives CDR1 SGHTA, CDR2 FQGNSA. The V end was cut by 5 bases, the J end by 4 bases, with 11 bases between.

This clonotype was seen at least ten times. V gene TRBV5-1 combines with J gene TRBJ2-7, with D perhaps given as TRBD1 or TRBD2 (5 bases each). V was trimmed by 1 base and J by 3 bases, leaving 14 bases between them. CDR1 is SGHRS, CDR2 YFSETQ, per germline. The CDR3 loop spans 15 amino acids. For the CDR3, the DNA is TGCGCCAGCAGCTTGCAGCCCGGGACGAACTACGAGCAGTACTTC. Its protein is CASSLQPGTNYEQYF.

The chain couples TRBV13 to TRBJ1-3; 10 nucleotides line up with TRBD1. Trimming took 4 bases from V and 4 from J; bases not matched to a gene: 7. The CDR3 consists of 16 residues. Germline-derived CDR1 and CDR2 are PRHDT and FYEKMQ (reference sequence). The CDR3 sequence: CASSSRTGGLGNTIYF. CDR3 bases: TGTGCCAGCAGCTCCCGGACAGGGGGTTTAGGAAACACCATATATTTT.

This sequence joins TRBV20-1 and TRBJ2-5, with a weak D call TRBD2 (6 bases). Germline V gene sequence: CDR1 DFQATT, CDR2 SNEGSKA (reference sequence). Trimming took off 0 bases at V and 4 bases at J, with 21 bases between the two ends. CDR3 length: 17 amino acids. DNA of the CDR3: TGCAGTGCTAGAGATTTGGAGGGACCTGGGGCACCAGAGACCCAGTACTTC. Its protein product is CSARDLEGPGAPETQYF.

This clonotype showed up many times. V usage is TRBV2 and J usage is TRBJ1-2; possibly TRBD1 for D (5 bases). Trimming left V 3 bases short and J 2 bases short, with 13 bases between. Germline V lookup: CDR1 SNHLY, CDR2 FYNNEI. This CDR3 has 15 residues. Here the CDR3 DNA reads TGTGCCAGCAGTGATTCCGGGACTACCAACTATGGCTACACCTTC. It yields the protein CASSDSGTTNYGYTF.

This clonotype was observed many times. This chain connects TRBV7-2 to TRBJ2-7; TRBD1 is a possible D gene (6 bases). The CDR3 is made up of 15 amino acids. Germline CDR1 SGHTA, CDR2 FQGNSA. V dropped 5 bases and J dropped 9 bases, with 23 bases sitting between them. The CDR3 DNA reads TGTGCCAGCAGCGTCCGGGACACCAACCTTTCACCGCAGTACTTC. Its translation: CASSVRDTNLSPQYF.

Comments on this clonotype: The germline gene is not matched at one end of the junction; a read error may be the cause. The chain uses TRBV18 and TRBJ1-1; D is undetermined. CDR1 and CDR2 (germline): KGHSH, LQKENI. The CDR3 runs to 13 residues. CDR3 DNA sequence: TGTGCCAGCTCAAACACGGGTGGCACTGAAGCTGTCTTT. It yields the protein CASSNTGGTEAVF.

With regard to this clonotype: Just one base apart from a much larger clone, this may be a read error. This chain links TRBV5-1 with TRBJ2-5; D gene uncertain. The ends were cut back, 2 bases at V and 2 bases at J, with 10 bases in the middle. This CDR3 region has 14 residues. Looked up from germline, CDR1 is SGHRS and CDR2 is YFSETQ. CDR3 DNA: TGCGCCAGCAGCTTAGCAGCTACTCAAGAGACCCAGTACTTC. Protein product: CASSLAATQETQYF.

This clonotype was observed a few times. J is TRBJ2-5 and V is TRBV20-1; 8 positions agree with TRBD2. J gave up 0 bases and V 4 bases, and 10 bases lay outside the gene matches. The V gene's germline CDR1 is DFQATT and CDR2 SNEGSKA (reference sequence). The CDR3 has 16 residues. The CDR3 reads CSATPKRGLYQETQYF. The CDR3 nucleotides are TGCAGTGCTACCCCTAAGCGGGGGCTTTACCAAGAGACCCAGTACTTC.